The 16 T cell receptor beta chains presented below share a single source sample, sequenced in a study of cytomegalovirus exposure and HLA in healthy donors (TCRdb year 2017). Libraries were made using the immunoSEQ multiplex PCR assay. For the multiplex PCR, a mixture combining 60 forward primers for TCR Vbeta segments and 13 reverse primers for TCR Jbeta segments was used. The clones in this table, taken by TCRdb from immuneACCESS, are in-frame only. Not every clone is retained; where verified, under half of the shortfall comes from an unresolved V gene, and the cause of the rest is unknown. Recorded for this sample are roughly 130,000 clones; less than 85% of them occurred a single time. The biggest ten clones account for 1.5% to 2% of the sample. Input material: PBMCs. The receptors come from a man in his forties in good health and CMV-seronegative.

The chain recombines TRBV19 with TRBJ2-1; 15 bases align to TRBD2. J gave up 7 bases and V 5 bases, and 12 bases lay outside the gene matches. CDR1 and CDR2 from the germline V gene are LNHDA and SQIVND (reference sequence). The CDR3 runs to 18 residues. CDR3 region: CASSPLTGTSGRLNEQFF. The CDR3 bases are TGTGCCAGTAGTCCATTAACAGGGACTAGCGGGAGGTTGAATGAGCAGTTCTTC.

The chain has TRBV19 and TRBJ1-4; 7 nucleotides agree with TRBD1. This CDR3 spans 15 amino acids. V shed 5 bases and J 7 bases; nucleotides not matched to a gene: 10. CDR1 is LNHDA, CDR2 SQIVND, per germline (reference sequence). This CDR3 reads CASSQRQGTGEKLFF. DNA of the CDR3: TGTGCCAGTAGTCAACGACAGGGTACGGGTGAAAAACTGTTTTTT.

The V call is TRBV5-8, the J call TRBJ2-1, with TRBD1 identical over 9 bases. Germline CDR1 is SGHTS and CDR2 is YDEGEE. CDR3 length: 15 residues. Losses at the gene ends were 2 bases for V and 6 bases for J; bases not matched to a gene: 6. The CDR3 bases are TGTGCCAGCAGCTTACCCGGGACAGGGTCCAATGAGCAGTTCTTC. This sequence encodes CASSLPGTGSNEQFF.

V is TRBV4-1 and J is TRBJ2-3; 10 positions match TRBD2. The CDR3 loop spans 20 amino acids. Germline V gene lookup returns CDR1 MGHRA and CDR2 YSYEKL. With V trimmed by 0 bases and J by 6 bases, 18 bases remained unmatched. CDR3 nucleotide sequence: TGCGCCAGCAGCCAAGAGACCAACGCGGCTAGCGGGAGAGGTCGGGATACGCAGTATTTT. Translating it yields CASSQETNAASGRGRDTQYF.

This sequence joins TRBV4-3 and TRBJ2-2; TRBD1 matches 8 bases. The CDR3 consists of 18 residues. Unmatched junction bases numbered 16, after V lost 8 bases and J lost 2 bases. Germline assignment: CDR1 LGHNA and CDR2 YSLEER. The CDR3 is CASAQGAGGPLNTGELFF. The CDR3 bases are TGCGCCAGCGCTCAGGGGGCAGGGGGCCCCCTTAACACCGGGGAGCTGTTTTTT.

This clone was seen only once. The V and J genes are TRBV5-5 and TRBJ2-7, with D hard to call. Trimming took 0 bases from V and 5 from J, leaving 12 bases between them. The CDR3 extends over 14 amino acids. Germline-derived CDR1 and CDR2 are SGHKS and YYEKEE (reference sequence). Here the CDR3 reads CASSLGAGSDEQYF. In nucleotides, the CDR3 is TGTGCCAGCAGCTTGGGAGCAGGTTCCGACGAGCAGTACTTC.

The genes are TRBV7-8 and TRBJ2-3; 12 bases agree with TRBD2. Unmatched junction bases numbered 14, after V lost 4 bases and J lost 3 bases. The CDR3 loop spans 19 amino acids. Germline CDR1 SGHVS, CDR2 FQNEAQ. CDR3 sequence (DNA): TGTGCCAGCAGCTCGCCTTTTGGACTAGCGGGAATGAGGACAGATACGCAGTATTTT. Translated: CASSSPFGLAGMRTDTQYF.

The rearrangement uses TRBV15 and TRBJ2-1, with a tentative D call TRBD2 (5 bases). V dropped 3 bases and J dropped 7 bases, with 25 bases sitting between them. From germline, CDR1 is LNHNV and CDR2 YYDKDF (reference sequence). The CDR3 is 18 residues long. This CDR3 is CATSRTLAQNGGLNEQFF. The CDR3 DNA sequence: TGTGCCACCAGCAGGACGCTCGCTCAGAACGGCGGGTTGAATGAGCAGTTCTTC.

The rearrangement uses TRBV30 and TRBJ2-2, with 9 bases lining up with TRBD1. The CDR3 has 12 amino acids. Germline values: CDR1 GTSNPN, CDR2 SVGIG (reference sequence). V dropped 3 bases and J dropped 7; count of bases not matched to a gene: 0. CDR3 region: CAWRGQGGELFF. The CDR3 DNA reads TGTGCCTGGAGGGGACAGGGCGGGGAGCTGTTTTTT.

This chain uses TRBV27 with TRBJ1-6, with no clear D. V lost 0 bases and J lost 5, with 5 bases in between. The CDR3 totals 14 residues. Germline values: CDR1 MNHEY, CDR2 SMNVEV (reference sequence). The CDR3, as DNA: TGTGCCAGCAGTTTATCTCCAGATAATTCACCCCTCCACTTT. The encoded protein is CASSLSPDNSPLHF.

This clone was picked up a small number of times. The chain recombines TRBV7-8 with TRBJ2-3; possible D gene TRBD2, 7 bases. Germline V gene sequence: CDR1 SGHVS, CDR2 FQNEAQ. This CDR3 is built from 17 residues. V was trimmed by 0 bases and J by 3 bases, leaving 16 bases between them. The CDR3 region is CASSLALKGGKTDTQYF. CDR3 nucleotides: TGTGCCAGCAGCTTAGCGTTAAAGGGGGGGAAAACAGATACGCAGTATTTT.

V and J are TRBV7-9 and TRBJ2-7; TRBD1 matches at 7 bases. Germline V CDR1 and CDR2: SEHNR, FQNEAQ (reference sequence). The CDR3 length is 16 residues. Losses at the gene ends were 4 bases for V and 4 bases for J; bases not matched to a gene: 13. The CDR3 reads CASSSAIGGEKYEQYF. The CDR3 nucleotides are TGTGCCAGCAGCTCGGCGATAGGGGGCGAGAAGTACGAGCAGTACTTC.

Note on this clone: One end of the junction is discordant with germline, which a read error may explain. J is TRBJ2-4 and V is TRBV6-5, with 12 bases aligning to TRBD2. This CDR3 region has 16 residues. CDR1 is MNHEY and CDR2 is SVGAGI in the germline V gene. The CDR3 is CASSFQTSGSLNSQYF. CDR3 bases: TGTGCCAGCAGTTTCCAGACTAGCGGGAGCCTAAACAGTCAGTACTTC.

CDR3 sequence reads: CASSRQLGRDSTQYF. For the CDR3, the DNA is TGTGCCAGTAGTCGCCAGCTGGGCAGGGACTCGACCCAGTACTTC. V gene TRBV19 combines with J gene TRBJ2-5; D may be TRBD2 (6 bases). Germline CDR1 reads LNHDA; CDR2 reads SQIVND (reference sequence). Trimming shortened V by 5 bases and J by 7 bases, and 20 bases separated the two germline ends. This CDR3 region has 15 residues. The full variable domain, rest sourced from reference TRBV19 and TRBJ2-5, is DGGITQSPKYLFRKEGQNVTLSCEQNLNHDAMYWYRQDPGQGLRLIYYSQIVNDFQKGDIAEGYSVSREKKESFPLTVTSAQKNPTAFYLCASSRQLGRDSTQYFGPGTRLLVL.

This chain joins TRBV11-3 and TRBJ2-7; possibly TRBD2 for D (5 bases). Germline-derived CDR1 and CDR2 are SGHNT and YENEEA. The ends were cut back, 1 base at V and 5 bases at J, with 12 bases in the middle. The CDR3 extends over 14 amino acids. CDR3 in DNA: TGTGCCAGCAGCTTAGGTGGAGTCGGGGACGAGCAGTACTTC. This codes for CASSLGGVGDEQYF.

The chain recombines TRBV4-2 with TRBJ1-5; the match to TRBD1 covers 7 bases. Germline-derived CDR1 and CDR2 are LGHNA and YNFKEQ. V shed 0 bases, J shed 4 bases, and the junction held 6 bases outside the gene matches. CDR3 size: 16 residues. CDR3 sequence (DNA): TGTGCCAGCAGCCAAGAAACCCAGGGGGGTAATCAGCCCCAGCATTTT. Residues: CASSQETQGGNQPQHF.